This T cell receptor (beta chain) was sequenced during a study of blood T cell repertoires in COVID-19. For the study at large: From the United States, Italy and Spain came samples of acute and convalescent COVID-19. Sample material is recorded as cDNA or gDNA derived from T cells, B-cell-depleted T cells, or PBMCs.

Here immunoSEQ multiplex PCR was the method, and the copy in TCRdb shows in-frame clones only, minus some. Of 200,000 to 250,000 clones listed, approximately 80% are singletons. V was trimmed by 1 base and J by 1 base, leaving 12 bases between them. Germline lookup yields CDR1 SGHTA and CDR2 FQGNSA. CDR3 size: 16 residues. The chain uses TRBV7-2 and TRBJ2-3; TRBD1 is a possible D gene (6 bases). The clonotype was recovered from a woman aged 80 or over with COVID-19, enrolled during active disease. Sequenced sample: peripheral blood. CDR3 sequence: CASSLETGARTDTQYF. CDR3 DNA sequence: TGTGCCAGCAGCTTAGAGACAGGCGCCCGCACAGATACGCAGTATTTT.